The present entry profiles one TCR beta chain with its context. Sequencing was performed with immunoSEQ multiplex PCR; in TCRdb, only in-frame clones are kept and a portion is missing. The top ten clones hold roughly 0.01% of a sample with 600,000 to 900,000 clones, approximately 83% of them seen once. This record comes from a study of shared T cell receptors in the human thymus. Trimming removed 1 base from V and 9 bases from J, with 13 bases in between. The length of the CDR3 is 13 residues. The V gene's germline CDR1 is LNHNV and CDR2 YYDKDF (reference sequence). This sample also appeared in a second study, on human thymus T cells. Per that paper: Blood and thymic repertoires both appeared biased in V and J gene usage. Related research found strongly overlapping thymic repertoires in unrelated individuals.

The J gene is TRBJ2-7, the V gene TRBV15; no clear D gene. This TCR derives from a girl in the first two years of life with a congenital heart defect. The sample consisted of thymocytes. The CDR3 DNA reads as TGTGCCACCAGCAGAGTTTTCCAGGCACGGCAGTACTTC. Its protein product is CATSRVFQARQYF.